This T cell receptor (beta chain) appears in the sequencing data of a study of blood T cell repertoires in COVID-19 (dated by TCRdb to the early 2020s). In terms of the full investigation: Samples from collaborators originated in the United States, Italy and Spain and spanned both the acute and convalescent phases of COVID-19. The prospective study material was composed of cDNA or gDNA derived from T cells, B-cell-depleted T cells, or PBMCs. Deeply sampled blood TCRbeta repertoires from subjects exposed to, actively infected with, or recovered from COVID-19 were included in the dataset. The repertoires were made available in a free public database intended to serve as a resource for research on the immune response to SARS-CoV-2. Samples came from the ongoing ImmuneRACE study (first 160 participants) plus 1,254 subjects from 6 global collaborators. A de-identified subject ID, COVID-19 status, age in years and sex were almost always included in the sample metadata. Where HLA class I and class II types were available, the types were taken from metadata supplied by the sample provider, not from assay-based typing. Points the paper makes about the study in general: How much clinical and demographic metadata was included differed by source and by participant, and the metadata was provided uncurated.

One collaborating source in Seattle enrolled patients while the patients were actively infected and followed the patients over time throughout the course of disease. Whole blood was collected in K2EDTA tubes by collaborating institutions according to the institutions' own protocols. For TCRbeta analysis, collaborators shipped samples as frozen whole blood, isolated PBMCs, or DNA extracted from either of those sample types. Comments on this clone: Its antigen is still unknown. The input lacks base qualities; no much larger clone sits a single base away.

For CDR1 and CDR2, the germline V gene lists SGHTS and YDEGEE. Trimming removed 0 bases from V and 1 base from J, leaving 8 bases between the germline ends. Counted from cysteine to phenylalanine, this CDR3 has 14 amino acids. The only DNA kept is the CDR3, 42 bases in frame from the first base. The immunoSEQ Assay, a bias-controlled multiplex PCR, was used to amplify TCRbeta CDR3 regions from genomic DNA. On the authors' methods: Within the assay, amplification of reference gene primers was used to estimate how many nucleated cells each sample contained. To quantify the absolute abundance of each unique TCRbeta CDR3 rearrangement, sequence reads were collapsed and filtered. For each sample, productive Simpson clonality was calculated by taking the square root of Simpson's diversity index across productive rearrangements. TCRdb took this table from immuneACCESS and kept in-frame rearrangements with V and J called. Such tables lack part of the clones; where checked against another copy, unresolved V genes explain under half of the gap, and the rest is unexplained. That table gives V, J and clone size, and the DNA gave D and trimming. This sample comprises approximately 97,000 clones, about nine tenths of them detected only once. Jointly, the top ten make up roughly 5.6% of the sample.

Sequenced: peripheral blood. This receptor was identified in a woman between 50 and 59 years old with COVID-19, enrolled during active disease. The chain is encoded by TRBV5-8 joined to TRBJ2-7, with a weak D call of TRBD2 (5 bases match). Here the CDR3 is given as CASSLGGQSYEQYF. The sequenced DNA is TGTGCCAGCAGCTTGGGAGGGCAGTCCTACGAGCAGTACTTC.